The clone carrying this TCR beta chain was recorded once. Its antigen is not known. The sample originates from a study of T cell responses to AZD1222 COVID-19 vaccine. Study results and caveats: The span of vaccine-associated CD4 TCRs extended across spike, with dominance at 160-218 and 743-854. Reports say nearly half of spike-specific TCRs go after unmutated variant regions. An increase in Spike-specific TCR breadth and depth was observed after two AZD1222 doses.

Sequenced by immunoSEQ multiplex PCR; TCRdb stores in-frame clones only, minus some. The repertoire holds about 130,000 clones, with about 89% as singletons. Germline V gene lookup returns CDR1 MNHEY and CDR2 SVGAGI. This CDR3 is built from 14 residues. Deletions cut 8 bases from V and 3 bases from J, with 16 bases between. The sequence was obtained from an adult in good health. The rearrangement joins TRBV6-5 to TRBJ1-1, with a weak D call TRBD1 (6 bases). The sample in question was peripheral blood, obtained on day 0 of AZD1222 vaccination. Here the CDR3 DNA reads TGTGCCAGCTCAATGACCGGGGGCGACACTGAAGCTTTCTTT. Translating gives CASSMTGGDTEAFF.